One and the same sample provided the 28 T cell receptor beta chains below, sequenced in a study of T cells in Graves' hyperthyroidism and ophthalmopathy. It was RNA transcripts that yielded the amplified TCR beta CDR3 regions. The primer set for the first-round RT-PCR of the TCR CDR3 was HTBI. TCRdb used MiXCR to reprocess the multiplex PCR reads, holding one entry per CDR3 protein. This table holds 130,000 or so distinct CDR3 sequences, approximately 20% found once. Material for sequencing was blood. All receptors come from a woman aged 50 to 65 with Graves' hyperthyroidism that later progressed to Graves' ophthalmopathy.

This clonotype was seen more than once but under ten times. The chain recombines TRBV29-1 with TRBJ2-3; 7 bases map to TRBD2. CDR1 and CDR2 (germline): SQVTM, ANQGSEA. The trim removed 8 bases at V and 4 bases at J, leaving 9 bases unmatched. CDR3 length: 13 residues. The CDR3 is CSSGTGGADTQYF. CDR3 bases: TGCAGCTCTGGAACGGGAGGCGCAGATACGCAGTATTTT.

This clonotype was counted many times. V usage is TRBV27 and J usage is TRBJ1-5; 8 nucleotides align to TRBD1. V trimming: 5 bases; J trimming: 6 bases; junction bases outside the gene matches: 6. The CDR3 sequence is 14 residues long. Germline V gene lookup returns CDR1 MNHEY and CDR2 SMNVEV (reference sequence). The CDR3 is CASSRQGFSQPQHF. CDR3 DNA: TGTGCCAGCAGTCGACAGGGGTTCAGTCAGCCCCAGCATTTT.

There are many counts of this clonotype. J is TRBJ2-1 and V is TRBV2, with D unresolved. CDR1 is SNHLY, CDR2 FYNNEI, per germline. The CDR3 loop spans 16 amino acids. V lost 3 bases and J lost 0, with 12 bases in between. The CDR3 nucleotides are TGTGCCAGCAGTGATGGCGAGCTGAGCTCCTACAATGAGCAGTTCTTC. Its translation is CASSDGELSSYNEQFF. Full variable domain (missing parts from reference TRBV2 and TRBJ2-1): EPEVTQTPSHQVTQMGQEVILRCVPISNHLYFYWYRQILGQKVEFLVSFYNNEISEKSEIFDDQFSVERPDGSNFTLKIRSTKLEDSAMYFCASSDGELSSYNEQFFGPGTRLTVL.

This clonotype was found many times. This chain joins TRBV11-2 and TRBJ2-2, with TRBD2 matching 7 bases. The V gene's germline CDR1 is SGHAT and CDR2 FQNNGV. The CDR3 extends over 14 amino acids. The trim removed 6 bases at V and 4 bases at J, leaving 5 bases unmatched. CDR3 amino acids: CASRREGSTGELFF. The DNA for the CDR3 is TGTGCCAGCAGGAGGGAGGGAAGCACCGGGGAGCTGTTTTTT.

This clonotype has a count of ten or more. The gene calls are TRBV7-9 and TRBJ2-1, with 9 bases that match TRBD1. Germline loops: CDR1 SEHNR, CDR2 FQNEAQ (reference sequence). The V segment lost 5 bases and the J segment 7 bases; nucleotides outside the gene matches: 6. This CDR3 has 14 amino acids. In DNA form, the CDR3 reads TGTGCCAGCAGCCCTGGACAGGGGAAGAATGAGCAGTTCTTC. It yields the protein CASSPGQGKNEQFF.

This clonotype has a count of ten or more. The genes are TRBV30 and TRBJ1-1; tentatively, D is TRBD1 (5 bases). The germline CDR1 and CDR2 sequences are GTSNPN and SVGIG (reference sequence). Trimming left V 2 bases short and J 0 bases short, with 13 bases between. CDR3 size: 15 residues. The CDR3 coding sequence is TGTGCCTGGAGTCCCCACCCGACAGTGAACACTGAAGCTTTCTTT. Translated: CAWSPHPTVNTEAFF.

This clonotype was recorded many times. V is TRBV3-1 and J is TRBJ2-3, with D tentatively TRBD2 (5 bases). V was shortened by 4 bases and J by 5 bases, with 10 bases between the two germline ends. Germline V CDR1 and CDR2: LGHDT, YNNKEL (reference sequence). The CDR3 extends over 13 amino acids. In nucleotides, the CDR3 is TGTGCCAGCAGCCCCGCGGGTAAAGATACGCAGTATTTT. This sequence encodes CASSPAGKDTQYF.

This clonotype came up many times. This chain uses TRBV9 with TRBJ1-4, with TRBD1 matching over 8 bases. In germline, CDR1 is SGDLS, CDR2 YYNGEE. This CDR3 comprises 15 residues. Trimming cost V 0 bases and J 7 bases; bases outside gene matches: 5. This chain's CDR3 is CASSVGGQGAEKLFF. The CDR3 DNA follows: TGTGCCAGCAGCGTAGGAGGGCAGGGGGCTGAAAAACTGTTTTTT.

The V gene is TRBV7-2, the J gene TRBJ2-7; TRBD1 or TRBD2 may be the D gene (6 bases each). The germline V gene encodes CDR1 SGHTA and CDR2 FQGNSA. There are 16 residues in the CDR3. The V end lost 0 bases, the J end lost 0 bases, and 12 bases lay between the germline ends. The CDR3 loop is CASSLAGGPSSYEQYF. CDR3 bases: TGTGCCAGCAGCTTAGCGGGGGGCCCCTCCTCCTACGAGCAGTACTTC.

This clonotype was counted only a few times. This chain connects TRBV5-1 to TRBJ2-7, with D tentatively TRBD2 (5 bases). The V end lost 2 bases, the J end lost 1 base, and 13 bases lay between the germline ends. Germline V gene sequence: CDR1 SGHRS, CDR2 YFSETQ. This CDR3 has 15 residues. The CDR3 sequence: CASSFGRAGSYEQYF. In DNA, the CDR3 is TGCGCCAGCAGCTTTGGGCGGGCGGGTTCCTACGAGCAGTACTTC.

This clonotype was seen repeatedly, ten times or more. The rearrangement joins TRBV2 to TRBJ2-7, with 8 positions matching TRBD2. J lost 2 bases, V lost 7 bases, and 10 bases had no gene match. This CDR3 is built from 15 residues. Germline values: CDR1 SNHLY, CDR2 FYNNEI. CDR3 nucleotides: TGTGCCAGCACCCCGAGCGGGAGTCGGACCTACGAGCAGTACTTC. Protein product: CASTPSGSRTYEQYF.

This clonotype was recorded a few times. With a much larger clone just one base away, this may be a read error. In DNA form, the CDR3 reads TGTGCCAGCACCTTGAGACTCCGGGGAACCTCTGGGGCCAACGTCCTGACTTTC. This codes for CASTLRLRGTSGANVLTF. The chain has TRBV12-3 or TRBV12-4 and TRBJ2-6; a weak D match, TRBD2 (5 bases). CDR3 length: 18 amino acids. V was shortened by 7 bases and J by 0 bases, with 19 bases between the two germline ends.

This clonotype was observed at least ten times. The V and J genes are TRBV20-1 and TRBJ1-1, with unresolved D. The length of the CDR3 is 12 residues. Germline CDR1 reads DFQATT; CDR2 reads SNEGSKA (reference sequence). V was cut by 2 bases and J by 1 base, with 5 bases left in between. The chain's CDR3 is CSARQTNTEAFF. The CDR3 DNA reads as TGCAGTGCTAGACAGACGAACACTGAAGCTTTCTTT.

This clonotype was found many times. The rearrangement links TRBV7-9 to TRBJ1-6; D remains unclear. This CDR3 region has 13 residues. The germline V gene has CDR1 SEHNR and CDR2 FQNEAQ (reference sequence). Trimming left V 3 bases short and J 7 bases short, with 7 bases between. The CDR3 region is CASSFGSNSPLHF. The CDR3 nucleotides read TGTGCCAGCAGCTTTGGTTCGAATTCACCCCTCCACTTT.

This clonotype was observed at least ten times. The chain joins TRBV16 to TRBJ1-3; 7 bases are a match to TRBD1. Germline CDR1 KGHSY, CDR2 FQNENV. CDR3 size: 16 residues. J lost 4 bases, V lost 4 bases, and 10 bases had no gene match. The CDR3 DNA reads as TGTGCCAGCAGCCGAGGGACAGCGAAGGAGGGAAACACCATATATTTT. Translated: CASSRGTAKEGNTIYF.

CDR3 DNA: TGTGCCAGCAGTGAAACGGACGGAAACATTCAGTACTTC. It translates to CASSETDGNIQYF. This chain uses TRBV6-1 with TRBJ2-4; no clear D gene. This CDR3 region has 13 residues. V lost 2 bases to trimming and J lost 6 bases, with 8 bases between them. Per germline, CDR1 MNHNS and CDR2 SASEGT.

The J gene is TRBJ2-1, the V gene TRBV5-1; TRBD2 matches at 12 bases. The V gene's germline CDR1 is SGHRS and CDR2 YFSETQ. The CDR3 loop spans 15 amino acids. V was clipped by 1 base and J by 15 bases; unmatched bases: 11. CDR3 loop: CASSLTSTSGSVRFF. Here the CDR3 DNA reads TGCGCCAGCAGCTTGACCTCGACTAGCGGGAGTGTGAGGTTCTTC.

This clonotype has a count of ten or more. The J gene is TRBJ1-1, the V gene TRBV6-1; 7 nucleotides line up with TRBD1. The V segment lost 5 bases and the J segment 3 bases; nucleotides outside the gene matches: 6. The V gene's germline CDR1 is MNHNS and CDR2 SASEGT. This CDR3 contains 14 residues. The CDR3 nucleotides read TGTGCCAGCAGTCTGACAGGGCGGGACACTGAAGCTTTCTTT. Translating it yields CASSLTGRDTEAFF.

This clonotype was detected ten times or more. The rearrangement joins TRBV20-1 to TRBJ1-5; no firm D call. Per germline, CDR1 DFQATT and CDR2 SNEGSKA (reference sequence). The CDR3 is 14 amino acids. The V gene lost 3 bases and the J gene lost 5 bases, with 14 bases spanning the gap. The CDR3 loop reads CSASGQSTDQPQHF. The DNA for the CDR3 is TGCAGTGCTAGTGGTCAGAGTACAGATCAGCCCCAGCATTTT.

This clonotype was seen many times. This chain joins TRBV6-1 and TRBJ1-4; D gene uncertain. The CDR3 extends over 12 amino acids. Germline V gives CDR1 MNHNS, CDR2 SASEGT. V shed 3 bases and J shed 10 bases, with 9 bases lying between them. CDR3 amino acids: CASSERRGKLFF. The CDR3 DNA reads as TGTGCCAGCAGTGAGAGGCGGGGAAAACTGTTTTTT.

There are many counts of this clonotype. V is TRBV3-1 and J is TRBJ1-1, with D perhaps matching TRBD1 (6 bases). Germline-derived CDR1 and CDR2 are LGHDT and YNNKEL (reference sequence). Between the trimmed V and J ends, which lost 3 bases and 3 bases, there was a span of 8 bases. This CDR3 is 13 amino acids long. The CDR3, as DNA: TGTGCCAGCAGCCAGGGGGCTGACACTGAAGCTTTCTTT. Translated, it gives CASSQGADTEAFF.

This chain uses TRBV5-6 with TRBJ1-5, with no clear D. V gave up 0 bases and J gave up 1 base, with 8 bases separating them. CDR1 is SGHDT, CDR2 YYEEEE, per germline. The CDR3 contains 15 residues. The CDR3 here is CASSLGRESNQPQHF. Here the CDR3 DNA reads TGTGCCAGCAGCTTGGGGAGGGAGAGCAATCAGCCCCAGCATTTT.

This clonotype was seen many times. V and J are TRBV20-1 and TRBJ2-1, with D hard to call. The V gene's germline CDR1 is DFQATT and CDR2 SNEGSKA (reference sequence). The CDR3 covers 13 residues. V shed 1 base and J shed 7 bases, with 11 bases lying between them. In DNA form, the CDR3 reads TGCAGTGCTAGAGCCGGCTTCGGTAATGAGCAGTTCTTC. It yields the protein CSARAGFGNEQFF.

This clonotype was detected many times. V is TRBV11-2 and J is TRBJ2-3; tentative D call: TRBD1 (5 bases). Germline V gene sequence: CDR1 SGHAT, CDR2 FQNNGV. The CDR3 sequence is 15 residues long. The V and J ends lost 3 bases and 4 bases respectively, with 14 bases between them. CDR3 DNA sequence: TGTGCCAGCAGCTTTGCTAGGGGCGCGGCAGATACGCAGTATTTT. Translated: CASSFARGAADTQYF. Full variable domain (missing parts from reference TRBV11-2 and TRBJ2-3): EAGVAQSPRYKIIEKRQSVAFWCNPISGHATLYWYQQILGQGPKLLIQFQNNGVVDDSQLPKDRFSAERLKGVDSTLKIQPAKLEDSAVYLCASSFARGAADTQYFGPGTRLTVL.

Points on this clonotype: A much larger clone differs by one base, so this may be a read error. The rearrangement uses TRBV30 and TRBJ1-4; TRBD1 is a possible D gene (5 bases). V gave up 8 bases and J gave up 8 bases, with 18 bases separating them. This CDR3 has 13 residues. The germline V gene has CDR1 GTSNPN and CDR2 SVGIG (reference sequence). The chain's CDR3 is CALRPPPGEKLFF. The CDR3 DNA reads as TGTGCCCTGAGGCCGCCCCCAGGGGAAAAACTGTTTTTT.

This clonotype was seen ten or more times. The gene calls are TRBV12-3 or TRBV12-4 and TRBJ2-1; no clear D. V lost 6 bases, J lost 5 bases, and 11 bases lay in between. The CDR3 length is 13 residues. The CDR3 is CASSPRTNNEQFF. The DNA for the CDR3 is TGTGCCAGCAGCCCTAGGACGAACAATGAGCAGTTCTTC.

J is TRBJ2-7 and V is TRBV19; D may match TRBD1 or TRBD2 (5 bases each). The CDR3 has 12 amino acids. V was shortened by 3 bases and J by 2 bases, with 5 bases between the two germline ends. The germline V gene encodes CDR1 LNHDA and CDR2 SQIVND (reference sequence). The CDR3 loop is CASSMGPYEQYF. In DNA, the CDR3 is TGTGCCAGTAGTATGGGACCCTACGAGCAGTACTTC.

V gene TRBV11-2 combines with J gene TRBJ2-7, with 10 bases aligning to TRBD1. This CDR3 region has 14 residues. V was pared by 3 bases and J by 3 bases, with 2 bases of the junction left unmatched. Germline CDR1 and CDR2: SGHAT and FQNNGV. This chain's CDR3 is CASSLDRGGYEQYF. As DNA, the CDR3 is TGTGCCAGCAGCTTGGACAGGGGGGGCTACGAGCAGTACTTC.